This note documents a single T cell receptor beta chain sequence. The sample is drawn from a study of cytomegalovirus exposure and HLA in healthy donors. Germline V CDR1 and CDR2: GTSNPN, SVGIG (reference sequence). This CDR3 is 14 amino acids long. Trimming left V 0 bases short and J 8 bases short, with 16 bases between. The primer mix had 60 Vbeta and 13 Jbeta primers. The assay was immunoSEQ multiplex PCR, and TCRdb's table has in-frame clones only and misses some. The sample has about 160,000 clones, 60% to 80% seen once. The chain uses TRBV30 and TRBJ2-5; tentatively, D is TRBD1 (5 bases). The receptor was isolated from a man aged 55 to 70 in good health and CMV-seronegative. Sequenced input: PBMCs. CDR3 DNA: TGTGCCTGGAGTGTACCCGGACAAGGGGAAACCCAGTACTTC. Encoded protein: CAWSVPGQGETQYF.